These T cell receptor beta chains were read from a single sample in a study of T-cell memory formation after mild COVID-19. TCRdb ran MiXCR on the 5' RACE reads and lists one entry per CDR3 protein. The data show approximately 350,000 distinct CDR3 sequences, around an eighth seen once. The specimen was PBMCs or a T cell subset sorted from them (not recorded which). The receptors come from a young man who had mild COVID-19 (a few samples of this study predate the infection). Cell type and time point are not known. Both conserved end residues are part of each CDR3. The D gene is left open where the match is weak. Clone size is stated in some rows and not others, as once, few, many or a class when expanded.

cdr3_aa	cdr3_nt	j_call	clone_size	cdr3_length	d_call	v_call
CASSPTTYSNQPQHF	TGTGCCAGCAGCCCTACCACATATAGCAATCAGCCCCAGCATTTT	TRBJ1-5	-	15	-	TRBV27
CASRSVGGETQYF	TGTGCCAGCCGCTCGGTAGGGGGAGAGACCCAGTACTTC	TRBJ2-5	-	13	-	TRBV5-4
CASSEERVGAETQYF	TGTGCCAGCAGCGAAGAGAGAGTGGGCGCCGAGACCCAGTACTTC	TRBJ2-5	-	15	-	TRBV4-2
CASSEGRTGLSETQYF	TGTGCCAGCAGCGAGGGGAGGACAGGGTTATCAGAGACCCAGTACTTC	TRBJ2-5	-	16	TRBD1	TRBV9
CSALLGAGGAETQYF	TGCAGTGCCCTACTAGGGGCGGGGGGTGCGGAGACCCAGTACTTC	TRBJ2-5	few	15	TRBD2	TRBV20-1
CASSLGLSNTIYF	TGTGCCAGCAGCTTAGGACTCTCAAACACCATATATTTT	TRBJ1-3	-	13	-	TRBV7-9
CASSGTSGDYNEQFF	TGTGCCAGTAGTGGGACTAGCGGGGATTACAATGAGCAGTTCTTC	TRBJ2-1	many	15	TRBD2	TRBV19
CSVEDPRTGEAFF	TGCAGCGTTGAAGATCCCCGGACGGGTGAAGCTTTCTTT	TRBJ1-1	-	13	-	TRBV29-1
CASSEVYLPGSYNSPLHF	TGTGCCAGCAGTGAAGTCTATCTCCCCGGCTCCTATAATTCACCCCTCCACTTT	TRBJ1-6	-	18	-	TRBV6-1
CSAREQAQKVEQYF	TGCAGTGCTAGAGAACAGGCACAGAAGGTCGAGCAGTACTTC	TRBJ2-7	many	14	-	TRBV20-1
CASSRRGRGTNSPLHF	TGTGCCAGCAGCCGACGGGGCAGGGGAACGAATTCACCCCTCCACTTT	TRBJ1-6	few	16	-	TRBV12-3/TRBV12-4
CASSYVNYGYTF	TGTGCCAGCAGTTACGTTAACTATGGCTACACCTTC	TRBJ1-2	-	12	-	TRBV7-2
CASRSQGNTGELFF	TGCGCCAGCAGGTCTCAGGGTAACACCGGGGAGCTGTTTTTT	TRBJ2-2	many	14	-	TRBV5-1
CASSLVFGGPMNTEAFF	TGTGCCAGCAGCTTAGTATTCGGGGGCCCCATGAACACTGAAGCTTTCTTT	TRBJ1-1	few	17	-	TRBV7-8
CATSRDRAGRQFF	TGTGCCACCAGCAGAGATCGGGCAGGCCGGCAGTTCTTC	TRBJ2-1	-	13	-	TRBV15
CATSQGGHRAAGELFF	TGTGCCACCAGCCAGGGGGGGCACAGGGCGGCCGGGGAGCTGTTTTTT	TRBJ2-2	few	16	-	TRBV15
CARGTTQETQYF	TGTGCCAGGGGAACAACGCAAGAGACCCAGTACTTC	TRBJ2-5	-	12	-	TRBV6-2/TRBV6-3